One and the same sample provided the 26 T cell receptor beta chains below, sequenced in a study of T cells in Graves' hyperthyroidism and ophthalmopathy (dated by TCRdb to about 2019). Library method: multiplex PCR. TCRdb shows the sequencer as Illumina HiSeq 2000. Amplification of TCR beta CDR3 regions was carried out from RNA transcripts. The first round of RT-PCR for the TCR CDR3 was performed with the HTBI primer set and the Qiagen OneStep RT-PCR kit. The raw public data were reprocessed by TCRdb itself: fastp quality trimming at Q25, MiXCR clonotype calling, in-frame beta chains only. Rows matching on CDR3 protein sequence are summarized as one entry with the most common DNA and genes. The sample profile shows about 210,000 distinct CDR3 sequences; around 19% of them were found once. Of the sample, about 48% falls within the top ten clones. Sequences were obtained from blood. The origin of the receptors is a middle-aged man with Graves' hyperthyroidism.

The table lists this clonotype with many counts. This chain's CDR3 is CASRDTGELFF. The DNA for the CDR3 is TGTGCCAGCAGGGACACCGGGGAGCTGTTTTTT. This chain connects TRBV2 to TRBJ2-2; D call uncertain. Trimming took 6 bases from V and 3 from J, leaving 2 bases between them. Germline CDR1 is SNHLY and CDR2 is FYNNEI. This CDR3 has 11 residues.

This sequence joins TRBV10-2 and TRBJ1-1, with D maybe TRBD1 (5 bases). Germline V gene data show CDR1 as WSHSY and CDR2 as SAAADI. Trimming removed 6 bases from V and 5 bases from J, with 16 bases in between. The CDR3 runs 14 residues. The DNA for the CDR3 is TGCGCCAGCAGCGCGGGGGGGGGTGTTACTGAAGCTTTCTTT. The encoded protein is CASSAGGGVTEAFF.

This clonotype was counted at least ten times. The rearrangement uses TRBV14 and TRBJ1-2; unclear D gene. Germline lookup yields CDR1 SGHDN and CDR2 FVKESK. Deletions cut 4 bases from V and 7 bases from J, with 10 bases between. CDR3 length: 12 amino acids. The CDR3 here is CASSRYGPGYTF. The DNA of the CDR3 is TGTGCCAGCAGCCGCTATGGCCCTGGCTACACCTTC.

This clonotype was observed many times. The chain joins TRBV20-1 to TRBJ1-1, with D unclear. Trimming left V 0 bases short and J 0 bases short, with 14 bases between. Germline V lookup: CDR1 DFQATT, CDR2 SNEGSKA (reference sequence). The CDR3 is made up of 16 amino acids. The CDR3 DNA reads as TGCAGTGCTAGAGATTGGCAGGATTCCATGAACACTGAAGCTTTCTTT. Translation gives CSARDWQDSMNTEAFF.

Ten or more counts support this clonotype. The V and J genes are TRBV28 and TRBJ2-7; D is unresolved. Trimming shortened V by 6 bases and J by 7 bases, and 13 bases separated the two germline ends. CDR3 size: 12 residues. Germline V lookup: CDR1 MDHEN, CDR2 SYDVKM. Here the CDR3 reads CASRSGRFEQYF. The CDR3 DNA reads TGTGCCAGCAGGAGTGGCCGTTTTGAGCAGTACTTC.

This clonotype was counted ten times or more. V and J are TRBV7-3 and TRBJ2-7; either TRBD1 or TRBD2 may fit D (6 bases each). V lost 1 base, J lost 6 bases, and 13 bases lay in between. The length of the CDR3 is 14 residues. Looked up from germline, CDR1 is SGHTA and CDR2 is FQGTGA. The CDR3 region has the DNA TGTGCCAGCAGCTTAAGAGGAGGGGGAGGCGAGCAGTACTTC. Its protein product is CASSLRGGGGEQYF.

This clonotype showed up many times. The chain is built from TRBV11-3 and TRBJ2-1; 7 nucleotides agree with TRBD1. Germline-derived CDR1 and CDR2 are SGHNT and YENEEA. This CDR3 has 13 residues. V was pared by 6 bases and J by 5 bases, with 4 bases of the junction left unmatched. DNA for the CDR3: TGTGCCAGCAGAGACAGGGACCACAATGAGCAGTTCTTC. Its protein product is CASRDRDHNEQFF. The full variable domain, completed using reference TRBV11-3 and TRBJ2-1, is EAGVVQSPRYKIIEKKQPVAFWCNPISGHNTLYWYLQNLGQGPELLIRYENEEAVDDSQLPKDRFSAERLKGVDSTLKIQPAELGDSAVYLCASRDRDHNEQFFGPGTRLTVL.

This clonotype was detected ten times or more. The chain recombines TRBV2 with TRBJ1-5; 8 bases map to TRBD1. The CDR3 runs 17 residues. Germline V gene lookup returns CDR1 SNHLY and CDR2 FYNNEI. J gave up 1 base and V 4 bases, and 9 bases lay outside the gene matches. CDR3 protein: CASSGRGPSLSNQPQHF. CDR3 DNA: TGTGCCAGCAGTGGCAGGGGGCCCTCACTCAGCAATCAGCCCCAGCATTTT.

This clonotype was seen many times. The rearrangement links TRBV5-1 to TRBJ2-3, with TRBD1 as a possible D gene (5 bases). Trimming shortened V by 4 bases and J by 0 bases, and 12 bases separated the two germline ends. This CDR3 contains 15 residues. Germline CDR1 SGHRS, CDR2 YFSETQ. CDR3 bases: TGCGCCAGCAGCATCAGGGCAGCTAGCACAGATACGCAGTATTTT. Its protein is CASSIRAASTDTQYF.

The chain uses TRBV19 and TRBJ2-1; 7 positions agree with TRBD2. J gave up 7 bases and V 3 bases, and 6 bases lay outside the gene matches. Germline assignment: CDR1 LNHDA and CDR2 SQIVND (reference sequence). The CDR3 covers 14 residues. Here the CDR3 reads CASSIRRRGNEQFF. CDR3 DNA sequence: TGTGCCAGTAGTATCAGGCGGCGGGGGAATGAGCAGTTCTTC.

The table lists this clonotype with a few counts. The chain joins TRBV15 to TRBJ1-2, with D possibly matching TRBD1 (6 bases). The CDR3 is 15 residues long. V was shortened by 5 bases and J by 7 bases, with 20 bases between the two germline ends. CDR1 is LNHNV, CDR2 YYDKDF, per germline (reference sequence). The CDR3 bases are TGTGCCACCAGCGGGGGATCAGGGGTTCAGAGTGGCTACACCTTC. Translating gives CATSGGSGVQSGYTF. The whole variable domain, filled in from reference TRBV15 and TRBJ1-2, reads DAMVIQNPRYQVTQFGKPVTLSCSQTLNHNVMYWYQQKSSQAPKLLFHYYDKDFNNEADTPDNFQSRRPNTSFCFLDIRSPGLGDTAMYLCATSGGSGVQSGYTFGSGTRLTVV.

V gene TRBV20-1 combines with J gene TRBJ1-2, with 7 bases fitting TRBD1. CDR3 size: 16 residues. The germline gives CDR1 DFQATT, CDR2 SNEGSKA (reference sequence). The V segment lost 0 bases and the J segment 3 bases; nucleotides outside the gene matches: 10. This chain's CDR3 is CSARDLNLTGYYGYTF. In DNA, the CDR3 is TGCAGTGCTAGAGACCTTAACTTGACAGGGTACTATGGCTACACCTTC.

This clonotype came up many times. This chain uses TRBV11-3 with TRBJ2-3, with a tentative D call TRBD2 (5 bases). The CDR3 runs to 15 residues. CDR1 is SGHNT and CDR2 is YENEEA in the germline V gene. The V and J ends lost 0 bases and 6 bases respectively, with 13 bases between them. The CDR3 protein is CASSLDPGPGDTQYF. The DNA of the CDR3 is TGTGCCAGCAGCTTAGATCCGGGCCCGGGGGATACGCAGTATTTT. Drawing the rest from reference TRBV11-3 and TRBJ2-3, the complete variable domain is EAGVVQSPRYKIIEKKQPVAFWCNPISGHNTLYWYLQNLGQGPELLIRYENEEAVDDSQLPKDRFSAERLKGVDSTLKIQPAELGDSAVYLCASSLDPGPGDTQYFGPGTRLTVL.

Ten or more counts support this clonotype. This chain's CDR3 is CASSPPRRGANTQYF. The CDR3 DNA is TGTGCCAGCAGCCCTCCCAGGCGGGGGGCAAATACGCAGTATTTT. The chain uses TRBV11-2 and TRBJ2-3, with 8 bases identical to TRBD2. V was pared by 5 bases and J by 7 bases, with 11 bases of the junction left unmatched. The CDR3 runs to 15 residues. Germline lookup yields CDR1 SGHAT and CDR2 FQNNGV.

This clonotype was detected many times. The J gene is TRBJ2-1, the V gene TRBV18; no definite D call. V gave up 3 bases and J gave up 7 bases, with 7 bases separating them. Germline V gene data show CDR1 as KGHSH and CDR2 as LQKENI. This CDR3 spans 12 amino acids. The CDR3 nucleotides read TGTGCCAGCTCACCGGTTTGGAATGAGCAGTTCTTC. It specifies CASSPVWNEQFF. The variable domain in full, completed from reference TRBV18 and TRBJ2-1, reads NAGVMQNPRHLVRRRGQEARLRCSPMKGHSHVYWYRQLPEEGLKFMVYLQKENIIDESGMPKERFSAEFPKEGPSILRIQQVVRGDSAAYFCASSPVWNEQFFGPGTRLTVL.

This clonotype was observed at least ten times. The genes are TRBV6-2 or TRBV6-3 and TRBJ1-5, with 7 bases fitting TRBD1. CDR1 MNHEY and CDR2 SVGEGT come from the germline V gene. The CDR3 is 13 residues long. V trimming: 4 bases; J trimming: 5 bases; junction bases outside the gene matches: 2. The chain's CDR3 is CASSFTGDQPQHF. The DNA of the CDR3 is TGTGCCAGCAGTTTTACAGGGGATCAGCCCCAGCATTTT.

The chain employs TRBV29-1 and TRBJ1-1; TRBD1 might be the D (5 bases). This CDR3 is 12 amino acids long. The V end lost 8 bases, the J end lost 1 base, and 11 bases lay between the germline ends. Germline V gives CDR1 SQVTM, CDR2 ANQGSEA. CDR3 nucleotide sequence: TGCAGCTCCACCGACAGGAACACTGAAGCTTTCTTT. As protein: CSSTDRNTEAFF.

The rearrangement links TRBV6-1 to TRBJ2-5, with 7 positions matching TRBD1. The junction had 15 bases not matched to a gene; V was cut back by 8 bases and J by 0 bases. Looked up from germline, CDR1 is MNHNS and CDR2 is SASEGT. The CDR3 is made up of 17 amino acids. The CDR3: CASSKPRTGLDQETQYF. CDR3 nucleotide sequence: TGTGCCAGCTCGAAACCTCGGACAGGTCTGGACCAAGAGACCCAGTACTTC.

This clonotype came up many times. The chain combines TRBV7-6 with TRBJ2-7; D is ambiguous. This CDR3 contains 15 residues. Trimming shortened V by 0 bases and J by 5 bases, and 14 bases separated the two germline ends. From germline, CDR1 is SGHVS and CDR2 FNYEAQ. The CDR3 region has the DNA TGTGCCAGCAGCTTAGCAGAGAAGGTTAGGAACGAGCAGTACTTC. It specifies CASSLAEKVRNEQYF.

Comment on this clonotype: A much more abundant neighbour one base away suggests this may be a read error. The chain carries TRBV5-1 and TRBJ2-2; 11 bases line up with TRBD1. V gave up 5 bases and J gave up 5 bases; unmatched junction bases: 5. Germline V gene lookup returns CDR1 SGHRS and CDR2 YFSETQ. This CDR3 is 15 amino acids long. CDR3 in DNA: TGCGCCAGCAGGTCGGACAGGGGGCATACCGGGGAGCTGTTTTTT. Amino acids: CASRSDRGHTGELFF. Variable domain in full (rest from reference TRBV5-1 and TRBJ2-2): KAGVTQTPRYLIKTRGQQVTLSCSPISGHRSVSWYQQTPGQGLQFLFEYFSETQRNKGNFPGRFSGRQFSNSRSEMNVSTLELGDSALYLCASRSDRGHTGELFFGEGSRLTVL.

This clonotype was observed many times. The chain couples TRBV20-1 to TRBJ2-7; D possibly corresponds to TRBD1 (6 bases). This CDR3 is built from 12 residues. Germline-derived CDR1 and CDR2 are DFQATT and SNEGSKA (reference sequence). The V and J ends lost 4 bases and 3 bases respectively, with 10 bases between them. The CDR3 is CSATDSSYEQYF. DNA of the CDR3: TGCAGTGCTACGGACAGCAGCTACGAGCAGTACTTC.

This clonotype was detected many times. The genes are TRBV2 and TRBJ2-2; no clear D. Per germline, CDR1 SNHLY and CDR2 FYNNEI. Deletions cut 6 bases from V and 1 base from J, with 9 bases between. This CDR3 region has 14 residues. CDR3 sequence (DNA): TGTGCCAGCAGAACTACTCAGAACACCGGGGAGCTGTTTTTT. This gives the protein CASRTTQNTGELFF.

This clonotype has at least ten counts. V is TRBV20-1 and J is TRBJ1-5; 7 positions agree with TRBD1. The germline V gene has CDR1 DFQATT and CDR2 SNEGSKA (reference sequence). This CDR3 is built from 18 residues. With 3 bases clipped from V and 0 bases from J, the junction kept 14 bases outside the gene matches. The CDR3 region is CSASLGTVRSYSNQPQHF. CDR3 DNA: TGCAGTGCTAGTCTCGGGACAGTGAGATCCTATAGCAATCAGCCCCAGCATTTT.

The chain joins TRBV11-2 to TRBJ1-4, with 7 bases matching TRBD1. Germline CDR1 is SGHAT and CDR2 is FQNNGV. This CDR3 comprises 14 residues. Losses at the gene ends were 5 bases for V and 7 bases for J; bases not matched to a gene: 7. For the CDR3, the DNA is TGTGCCAGCAGCCAAGTATCAGGGGGTGAAAAACTGTTTTTT. This encodes CASSQVSGGEKLFF. Complete variable domain (other parts from reference TRBV11-2 and TRBJ1-4): EAGVAQSPRYKIIEKRQSVAFWCNPISGHATLYWYQQILGQGPKLLIQFQNNGVVDDSQLPKDRFSAERLKGVDSTLKIQPAKLEDSAVYLCASSQVSGGEKLFFGSGTQLSVL.

CDR3 coding DNA: TGTGCCACCAGCAGACCCCCTGGGGCCTCTGGAAACACCATATATTTT. It is translated as CATSRPPGASGNTIYF. The J gene is TRBJ1-3, the V gene TRBV15; TRBD1 might be the D (5 bases). Between the trimmed V and J ends, which lost 2 bases and 0 bases, there was a span of 11 bases. CDR3 length: 16 residues. The germline gives CDR1 LNHNV, CDR2 YYDKDF (reference sequence).

Turning to this clonotype: A read error may explain this, as a much larger clone is one base away. The chain carries TRBV27 and TRBJ1-1; no clear D gene. V was shortened by 8 bases and J by 4 bases, with 20 bases between the two germline ends. The CDR3 has 15 residues. The germline V gene encodes CDR1 MNHEY and CDR2 SMNVEV (reference sequence). This chain's CDR3 is CASGPSEGQLTEAFF. CDR3 nucleotides: TGTGCCAGCGGTCCCTCGGAAGGGCAGCTCACTGAAGCTTTCTTT.